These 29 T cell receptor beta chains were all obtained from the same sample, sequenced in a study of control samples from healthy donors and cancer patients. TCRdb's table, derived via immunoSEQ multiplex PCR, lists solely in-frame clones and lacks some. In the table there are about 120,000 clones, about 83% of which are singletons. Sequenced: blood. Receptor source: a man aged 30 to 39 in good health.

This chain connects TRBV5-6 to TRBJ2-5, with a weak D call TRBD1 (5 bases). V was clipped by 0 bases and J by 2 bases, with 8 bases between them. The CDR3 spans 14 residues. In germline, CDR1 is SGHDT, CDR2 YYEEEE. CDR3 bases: TGTGCCAGCAGCTTGGCCGGACATCAAGAGACCCAGTACTTC. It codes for CASSLAGHQETQYF.

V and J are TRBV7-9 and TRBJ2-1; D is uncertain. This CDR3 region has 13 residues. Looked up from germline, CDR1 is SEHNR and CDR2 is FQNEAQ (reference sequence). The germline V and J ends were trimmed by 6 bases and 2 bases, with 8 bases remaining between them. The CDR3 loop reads CASSGETYNEQFF. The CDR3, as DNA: TGTGCCAGCAGTGGGGAAACCTACAATGAGCAGTTCTTC.

CDR3 coding DNA: TGTGCCAGCAGCTTGACGGCGGGACTTTCGGCTTTCTTT. Translation gives CASSLTAGLSAFF. The chain employs TRBV7-3 and TRBJ1-1; possible D gene TRBD1, 5 bases. V lost 3 bases and J lost 11, with 16 bases in between. The germline V gene encodes CDR1 SGHTA and CDR2 FQGTGA. The CDR3 runs to 13 residues.

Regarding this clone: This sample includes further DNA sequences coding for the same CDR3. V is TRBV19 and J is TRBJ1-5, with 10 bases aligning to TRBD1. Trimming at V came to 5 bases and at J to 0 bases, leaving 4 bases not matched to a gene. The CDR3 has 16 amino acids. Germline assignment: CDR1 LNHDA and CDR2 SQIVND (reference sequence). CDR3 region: CASSPRTGGSNQPQHF. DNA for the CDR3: TGTGCCAGTAGTCCCCGGACAGGGGGTAGCAATCAGCCCCAGCATTTT.

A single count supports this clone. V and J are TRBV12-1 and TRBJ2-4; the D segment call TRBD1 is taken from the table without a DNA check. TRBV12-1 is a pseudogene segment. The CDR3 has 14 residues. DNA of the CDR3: TGTGCCAGCAGCCCCTCCGGACACAAAAACATTCAGTACTTC. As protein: CASSPSGHKNIQYF.

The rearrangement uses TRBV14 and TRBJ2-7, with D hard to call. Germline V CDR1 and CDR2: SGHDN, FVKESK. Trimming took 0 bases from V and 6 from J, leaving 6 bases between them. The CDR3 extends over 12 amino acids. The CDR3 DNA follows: TGTGCCAGCAGCCAAGATGCCCTCGAGCAGTACTTC. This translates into CASSQDALEQYF.

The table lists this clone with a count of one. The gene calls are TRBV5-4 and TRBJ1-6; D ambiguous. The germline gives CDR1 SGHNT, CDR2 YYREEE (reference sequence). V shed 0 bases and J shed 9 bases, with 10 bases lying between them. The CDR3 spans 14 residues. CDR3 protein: CASSLAQSPSPLHF. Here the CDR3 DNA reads TGTGCCAGCAGCTTGGCACAGTCACCTTCACCCCTCCACTTT.

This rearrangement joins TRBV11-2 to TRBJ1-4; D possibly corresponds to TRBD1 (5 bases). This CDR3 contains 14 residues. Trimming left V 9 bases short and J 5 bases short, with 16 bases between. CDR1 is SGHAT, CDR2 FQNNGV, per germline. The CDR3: CASRREGVNEKLFF. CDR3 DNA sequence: TGTGCCAGTAGGAGGGAAGGGGTAAATGAAAAACTGTTTTTT.

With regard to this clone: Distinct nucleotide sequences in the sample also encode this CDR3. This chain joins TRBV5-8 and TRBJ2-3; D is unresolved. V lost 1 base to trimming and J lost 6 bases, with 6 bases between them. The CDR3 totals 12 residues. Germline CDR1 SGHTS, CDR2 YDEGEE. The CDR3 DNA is TGTGCCAGCAGCTTGAGAGCGGATACGCAGTATTTT. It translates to CASSLRADTQYF.

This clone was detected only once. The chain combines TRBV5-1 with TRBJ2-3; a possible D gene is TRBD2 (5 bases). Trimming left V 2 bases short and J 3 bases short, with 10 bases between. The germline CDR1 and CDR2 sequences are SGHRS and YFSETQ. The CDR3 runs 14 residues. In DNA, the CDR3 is TGCGCCAGCAGCTTCGTGGAGGTGACAGATACGCAGTATTTT. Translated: CASSFVEVTDTQYF.

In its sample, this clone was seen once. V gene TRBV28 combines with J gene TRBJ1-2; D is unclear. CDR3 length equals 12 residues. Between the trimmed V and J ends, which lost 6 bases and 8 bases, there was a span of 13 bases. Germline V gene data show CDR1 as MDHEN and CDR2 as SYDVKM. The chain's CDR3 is CASRGSSEGYTF. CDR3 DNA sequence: TGTGCCAGCAGGGGGAGCAGTGAAGGCTACACCTTC.

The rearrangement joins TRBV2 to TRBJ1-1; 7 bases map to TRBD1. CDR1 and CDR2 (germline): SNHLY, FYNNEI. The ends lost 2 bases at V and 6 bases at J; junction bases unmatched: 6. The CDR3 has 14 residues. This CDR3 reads CASSEQGEESEAFF. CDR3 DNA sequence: TGTGCCAGCAGTGAACAGGGGGAAGAATCTGAAGCTTTCTTT.

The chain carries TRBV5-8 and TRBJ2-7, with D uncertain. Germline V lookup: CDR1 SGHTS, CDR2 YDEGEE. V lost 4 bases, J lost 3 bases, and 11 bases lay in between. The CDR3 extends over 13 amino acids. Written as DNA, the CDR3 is TGTGCCAGCAGCCGGACCGTGTACTACGAGCAGTACGTC. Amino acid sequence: CASSRTVYYEQYV.

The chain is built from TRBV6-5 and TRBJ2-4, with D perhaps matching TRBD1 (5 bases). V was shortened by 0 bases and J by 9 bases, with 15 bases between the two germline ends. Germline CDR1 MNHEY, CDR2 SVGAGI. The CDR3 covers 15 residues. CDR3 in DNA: TGTGCCAGCAGTTACTCGAGGCAGGGTGTGAGCATTCAGTACTTC. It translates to CASSYSRQGVSIQYF.

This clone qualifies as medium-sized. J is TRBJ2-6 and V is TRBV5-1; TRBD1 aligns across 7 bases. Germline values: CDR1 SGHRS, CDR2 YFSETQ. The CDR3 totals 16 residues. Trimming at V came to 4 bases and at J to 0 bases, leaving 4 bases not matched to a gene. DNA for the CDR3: TGCGCCAGCAGCGTGGGGACAGACTCTGGGGCCAACGTCCTGACTTTC. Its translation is CASSVGTDSGANVLTF. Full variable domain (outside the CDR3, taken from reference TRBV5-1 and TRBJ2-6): KAGVTQTPRYLIKTRGQQVTLSCSPISGHRSVSWYQQTPGQGLQFLFEYFSETQRNKGNFPGRFSGRQFSNSRSEMNVSTLELGDSALYLCASSVGTDSGANVLTFGAGSRLTVL.

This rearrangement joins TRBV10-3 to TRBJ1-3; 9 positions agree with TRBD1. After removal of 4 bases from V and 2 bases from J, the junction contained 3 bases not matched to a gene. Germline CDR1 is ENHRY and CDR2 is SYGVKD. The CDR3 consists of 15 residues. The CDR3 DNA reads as TGTGCCATCAGTGGGGGACAGGGAACTGGAAACACCATATATTTT. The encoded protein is CAISGGQGTGNTIYF.

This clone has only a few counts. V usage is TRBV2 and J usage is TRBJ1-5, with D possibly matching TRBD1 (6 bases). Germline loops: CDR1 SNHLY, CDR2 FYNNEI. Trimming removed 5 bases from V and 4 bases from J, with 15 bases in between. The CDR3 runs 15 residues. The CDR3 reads CASSPKGGENQPQHF. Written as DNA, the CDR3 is TGTGCCAGCAGTCCAAAGGGGGGGGAGAATCAGCCCCAGCATTTT.

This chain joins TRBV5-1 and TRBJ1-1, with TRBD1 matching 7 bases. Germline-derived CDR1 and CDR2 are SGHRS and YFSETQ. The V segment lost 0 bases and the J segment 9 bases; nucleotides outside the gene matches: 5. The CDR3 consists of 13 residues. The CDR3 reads CASSLEGDRKAFF. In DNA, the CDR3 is TGCGCCAGCAGCTTGGAGGGGGACAGAAAAGCTTTCTTT.

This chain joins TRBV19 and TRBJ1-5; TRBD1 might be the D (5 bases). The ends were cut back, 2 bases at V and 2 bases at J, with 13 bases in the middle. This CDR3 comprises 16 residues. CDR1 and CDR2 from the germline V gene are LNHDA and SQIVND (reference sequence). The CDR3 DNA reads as TGTGCCAGTAGTATATTGCGGGGGACGGGCAATCAGCCCCAGCATTTT. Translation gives CASSILRGTGNQPQHF.

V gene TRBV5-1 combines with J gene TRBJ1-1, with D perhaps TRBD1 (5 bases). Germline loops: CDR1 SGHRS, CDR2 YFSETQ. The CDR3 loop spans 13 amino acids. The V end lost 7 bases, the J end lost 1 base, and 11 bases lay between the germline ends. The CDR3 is CASQTAQNTEAFF. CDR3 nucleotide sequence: TGCGCCAGCCAGACAGCCCAGAACACTGAAGCTTTCTTT.

The CDR3 bases are TGCAGCGCCAAAGGACAGGGTGATTCACCCCTCCACTTT. Translation: CSAKGQGDSPLHF. The chain combines TRBV29-1 with TRBJ1-6, with 8 bases matching TRBD1. Germline values: CDR1 SQVTM, CDR2 ANQGSEA. The V segment lost 7 bases and the J segment 8 bases; nucleotides outside the gene matches: 7. This CDR3 has 13 residues. Full variable domain (outside the CDR3, taken from reference TRBV29-1 and TRBJ1-6): SAVISQKPSRDICQRGTSLTIQCQVDSQVTMMFWYRQQPGQSLTLIATANQGSEATYESGFVIDKFPISRPNLTFSTLTVSNMSPEDSSIYLCSAKGQGDSPLHFGNGTRLTVT.

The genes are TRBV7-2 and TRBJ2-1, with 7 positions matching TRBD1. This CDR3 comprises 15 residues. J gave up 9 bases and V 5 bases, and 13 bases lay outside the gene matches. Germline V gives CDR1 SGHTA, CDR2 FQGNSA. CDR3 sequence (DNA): TGTGCCAGCAGCCCACCACAGGGGTCATTCGGTGAGCAGTTCTTC. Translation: CASSPPQGSFGEQFF.

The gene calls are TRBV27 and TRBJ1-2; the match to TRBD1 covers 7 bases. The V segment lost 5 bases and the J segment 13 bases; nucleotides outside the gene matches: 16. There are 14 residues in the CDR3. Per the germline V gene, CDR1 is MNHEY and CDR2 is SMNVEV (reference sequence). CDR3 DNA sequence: TGTGCCAGCAGTGCCTGGGGGCCAGGGGGAAGTTGCACCTTC. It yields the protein CASSAWGPGGSCTF.

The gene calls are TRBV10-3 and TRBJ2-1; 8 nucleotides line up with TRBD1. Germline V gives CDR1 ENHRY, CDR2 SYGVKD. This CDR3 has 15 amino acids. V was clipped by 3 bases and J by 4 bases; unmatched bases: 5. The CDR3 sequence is CAISDPRQGYNEQFF. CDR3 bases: TGTGCCATCAGTGACCCTAGACAGGGGTACAATGAGCAGTTCTTC.

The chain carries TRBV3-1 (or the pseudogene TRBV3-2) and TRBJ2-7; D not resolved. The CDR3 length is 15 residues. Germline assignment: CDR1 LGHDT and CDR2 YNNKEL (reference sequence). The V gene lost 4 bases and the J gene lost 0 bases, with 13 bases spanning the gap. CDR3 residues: CASSPRPGYSYEQYV. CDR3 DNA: TGTGCCAGCAGCCCCCGACCAGGCTACTCCTACGAGCAGTACGTC.

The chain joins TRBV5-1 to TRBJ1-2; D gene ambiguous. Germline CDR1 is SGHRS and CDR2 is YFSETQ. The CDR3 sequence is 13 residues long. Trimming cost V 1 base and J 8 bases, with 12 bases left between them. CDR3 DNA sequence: TGCGCCAGCAGCTTGATTGGGCTTGAGGGCTACACCTTC. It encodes CASSLIGLEGYTF.

The CDR3 here is CACSPDATNEKLFF. The CDR3 nucleotides read TGTGCCTGTTCTCCAGATGCAACTAATGAAAAACTGTTTTTT. J is TRBJ1-4 and V is TRBV30; no firm D call. Germline V gives CDR1 GTSNPN, CDR2 SVGIG (reference sequence). The CDR3 sequence is 14 residues long. The ends were cut back, 6 bases at V and 0 bases at J, with 11 bases in the middle.

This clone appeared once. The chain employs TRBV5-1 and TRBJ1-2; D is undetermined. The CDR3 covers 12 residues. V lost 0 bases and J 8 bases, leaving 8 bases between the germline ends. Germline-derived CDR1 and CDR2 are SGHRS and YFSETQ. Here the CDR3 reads CASSLETSGYTF. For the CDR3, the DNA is TGCGCCAGCAGCTTGGAAACCAGCGGCTACACCTTC. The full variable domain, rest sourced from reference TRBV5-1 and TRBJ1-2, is KAGVTQTPRYLIKTRGQQVTLSCSPISGHRSVSWYQQTPGQGLQFLFEYFSETQRNKGNFPGRFSGRQFSNSRSEMNVSTLELGDSALYLCASSLETSGYTFGSGTRLTVV.

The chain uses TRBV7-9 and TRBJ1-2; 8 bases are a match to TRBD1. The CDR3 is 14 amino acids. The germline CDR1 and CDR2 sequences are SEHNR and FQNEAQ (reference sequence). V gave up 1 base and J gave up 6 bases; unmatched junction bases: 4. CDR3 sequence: CASSLGQGADGYTF. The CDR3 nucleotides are TGTGCCAGCAGCTTAGGCCAGGGGGCGGATGGCTACACCTTC. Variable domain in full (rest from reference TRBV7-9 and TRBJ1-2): DTGVSQNPRHKITKRGQNVTFRCDPISEHNRLYWYRQTLGQGPEFLTYFQNEAQLEKSRLLSDRFSAERPKGSFSTLEIQRTEQGDSAMYLCASSLGQGADGYTFGSGTRLTVV.